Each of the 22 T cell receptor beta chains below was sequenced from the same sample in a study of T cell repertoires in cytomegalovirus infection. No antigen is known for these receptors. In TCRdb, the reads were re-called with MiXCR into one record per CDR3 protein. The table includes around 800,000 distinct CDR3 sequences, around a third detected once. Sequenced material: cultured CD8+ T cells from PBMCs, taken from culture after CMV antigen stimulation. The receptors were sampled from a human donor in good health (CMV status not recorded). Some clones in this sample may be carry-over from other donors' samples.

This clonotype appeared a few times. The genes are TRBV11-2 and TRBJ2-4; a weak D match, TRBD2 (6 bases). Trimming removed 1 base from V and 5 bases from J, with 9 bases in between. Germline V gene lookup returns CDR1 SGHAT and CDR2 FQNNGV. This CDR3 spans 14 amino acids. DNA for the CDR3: TGTGCCAGCAGCTTAGGGCGGGGAGAAAACATTCAGTACTTC. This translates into CASSLGRGENIQYF.

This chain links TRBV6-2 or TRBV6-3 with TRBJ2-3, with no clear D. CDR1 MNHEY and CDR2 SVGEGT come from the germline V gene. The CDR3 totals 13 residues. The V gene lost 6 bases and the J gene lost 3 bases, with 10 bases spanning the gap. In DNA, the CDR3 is TGTGCCAGCAGCAACGGTGAAACAGATACGCAGTATTTT. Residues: CASSNGETDTQYF.

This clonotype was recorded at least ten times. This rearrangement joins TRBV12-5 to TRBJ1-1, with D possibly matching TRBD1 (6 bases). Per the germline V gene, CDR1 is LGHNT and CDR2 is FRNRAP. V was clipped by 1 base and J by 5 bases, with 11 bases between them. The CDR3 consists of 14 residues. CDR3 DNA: TGTGCTAGTGGTTTGGCCGGGGGGCAAACTGAAGCTTTCTTT. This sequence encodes CASGLAGGQTEAFF.

CDR3 in amino acids: CASSFATGDYSGNTIYF. The CDR3 region has the DNA TGTGCCAGCAGCTTCGCCACAGGGGATTACTCTGGAAACACCATATATTTT. The chain joins TRBV7-6 to TRBJ1-3; 7 positions match TRBD1. The V and J ends lost 3 bases and 0 bases, in that order; junction bases with no gene match: 8. The CDR3 totals 17 residues. The germline V gene encodes CDR1 SGHVS and CDR2 FNYEAQ.

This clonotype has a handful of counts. CDR3 DNA sequence: TGTGCCAGCAGCTTATCGGCGGATTCCTACAATGAGCAGTTCTTC. Protein sequence: CASSLSADSYNEQFF. V is TRBV7-9 and J is TRBJ2-1, with D unresolved. CDR3 length: 15 amino acids. Germline-derived CDR1 and CDR2 are SEHNR and FQNEAQ (reference sequence). V dropped 2 bases and J dropped 1 base, with 9 bases sitting between them.

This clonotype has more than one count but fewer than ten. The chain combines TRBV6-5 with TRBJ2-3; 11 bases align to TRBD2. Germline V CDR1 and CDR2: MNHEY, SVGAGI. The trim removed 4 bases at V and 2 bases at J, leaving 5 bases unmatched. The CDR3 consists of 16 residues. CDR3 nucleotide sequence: TGTGCCAGCAGTTTCAATAGCGGGGGGGACACAGATACGCAGTATTTT. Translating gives CASSFNSGGDTDTQYF.

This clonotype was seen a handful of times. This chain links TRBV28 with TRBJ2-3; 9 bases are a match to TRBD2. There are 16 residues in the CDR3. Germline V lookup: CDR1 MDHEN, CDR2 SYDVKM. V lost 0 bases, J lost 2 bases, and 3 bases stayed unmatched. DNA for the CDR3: TGTGCCAGCAGTTTATGGCGGGGGGGCGACACAGATACGCAGTATTTT. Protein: CASSLWRGGDTDTQYF.

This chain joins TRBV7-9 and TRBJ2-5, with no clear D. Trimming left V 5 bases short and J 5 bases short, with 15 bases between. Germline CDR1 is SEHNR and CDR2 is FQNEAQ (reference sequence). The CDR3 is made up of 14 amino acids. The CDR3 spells CASSPSTVRETQYF. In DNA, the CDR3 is TGTGCCAGCAGCCCATCCACAGTCCGGGAGACCCAGTACTTC.

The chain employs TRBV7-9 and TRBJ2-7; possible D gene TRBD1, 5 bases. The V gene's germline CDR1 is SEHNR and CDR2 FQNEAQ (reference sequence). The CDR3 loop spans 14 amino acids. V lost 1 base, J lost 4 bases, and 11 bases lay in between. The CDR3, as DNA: TGTGCCAGCAGCTTAGGCAGGGTTCCGTACGAGCAGTACTTC. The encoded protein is CASSLGRVPYEQYF.

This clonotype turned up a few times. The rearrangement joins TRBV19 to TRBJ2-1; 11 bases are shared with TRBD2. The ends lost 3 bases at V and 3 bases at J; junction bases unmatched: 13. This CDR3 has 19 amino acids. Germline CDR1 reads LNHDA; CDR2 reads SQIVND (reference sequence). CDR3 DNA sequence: TGTGCCAGTAGTATCACGCCCCCGACTAGCGGGGTCCTCTACAATGAGCAGTTCTTC. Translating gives CASSITPPTSGVLYNEQFF.

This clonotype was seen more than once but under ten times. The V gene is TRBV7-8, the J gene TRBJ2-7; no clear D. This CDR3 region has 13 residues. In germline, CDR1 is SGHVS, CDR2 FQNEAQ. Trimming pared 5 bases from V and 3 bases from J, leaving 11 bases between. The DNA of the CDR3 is TGTGCCAGCAGCCTCAGCCGGGTCTACGAGCAGTACGTC. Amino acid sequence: CASSLSRVYEQYV.

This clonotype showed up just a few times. The CDR3 region has the DNA TGCAGTACCCCCCGGGGGCCAACGGATACGCAGTATTTT. Translated: CSTPRGPTDTQYF. V is TRBV20-1 and J is TRBJ2-3; D may be TRBD1 or TRBD2 (6 bases each). The CDR3 contains 13 residues. The germline CDR1 and CDR2 sequences are DFQATT and SNEGSKA (reference sequence). V lost 8 bases and J lost 6, with 18 bases in between.

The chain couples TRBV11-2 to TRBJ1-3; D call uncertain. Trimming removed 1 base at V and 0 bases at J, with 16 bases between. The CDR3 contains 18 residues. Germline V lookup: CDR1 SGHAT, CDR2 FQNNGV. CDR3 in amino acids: CASSLGRARTYSGNTIYF. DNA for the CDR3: TGTGCCAGCAGCTTAGGGAGGGCCAGGACGTACTCTGGAAACACCATATATTTT.

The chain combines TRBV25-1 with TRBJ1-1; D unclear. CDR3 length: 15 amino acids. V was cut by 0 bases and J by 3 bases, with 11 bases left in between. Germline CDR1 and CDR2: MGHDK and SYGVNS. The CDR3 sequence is CASSEYVGMDTEAFF. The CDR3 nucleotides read TGTGCCAGCAGTGAATACGTGGGCATGGACACTGAAGCTTTCTTT.

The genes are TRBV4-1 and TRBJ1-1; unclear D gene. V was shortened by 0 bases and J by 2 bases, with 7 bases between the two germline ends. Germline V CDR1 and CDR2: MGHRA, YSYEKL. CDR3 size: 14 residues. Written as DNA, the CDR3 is TGCGCCAGCAGCCAAGATTACGGCAACACTGAAGCTTTCTTT. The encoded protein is CASSQDYGNTEAFF.

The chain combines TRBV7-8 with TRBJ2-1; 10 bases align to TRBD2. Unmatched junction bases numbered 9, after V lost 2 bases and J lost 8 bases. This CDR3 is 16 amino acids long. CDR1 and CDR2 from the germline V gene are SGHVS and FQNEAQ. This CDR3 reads CASSLLAGALGDEQFF. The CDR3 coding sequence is TGTGCCAGCAGCTTACTAGCGGGGGCCCTGGGGGATGAGCAGTTCTTC. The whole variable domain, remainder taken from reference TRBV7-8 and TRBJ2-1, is GAGVSQSPRYKVAKRGQDVALRCDPISGHVSLFWYQQALGQGPEFLTYFQNEAQLDKSGLPSDRFFAERPEGSVSTLKIQRTQQEDSAVYLCASSLLAGALGDEQFFGPGTRLTVL.

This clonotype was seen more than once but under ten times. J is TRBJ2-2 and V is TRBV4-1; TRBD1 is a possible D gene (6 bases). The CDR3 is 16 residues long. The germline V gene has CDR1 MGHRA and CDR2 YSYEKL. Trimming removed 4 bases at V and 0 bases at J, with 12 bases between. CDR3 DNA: TGCGCCAGCAGCCTCAGGGGAAACGCGAACACCGGGGAGCTGTTTTTT. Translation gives CASSLRGNANTGELFF.

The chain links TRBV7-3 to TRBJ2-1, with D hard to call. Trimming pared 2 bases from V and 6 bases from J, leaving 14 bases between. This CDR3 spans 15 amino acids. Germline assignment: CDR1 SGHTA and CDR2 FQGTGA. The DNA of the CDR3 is TGTGCCAGCAGCTTAGATTTGGATAGTAGCAATGAGCAGTTCTTC. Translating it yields CASSLDLDSSNEQFF. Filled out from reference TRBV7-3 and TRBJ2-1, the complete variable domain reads GAGVSQTPSNKVTEKGKYVELRCDPISGHTALYWYRQSLGQGPEFLIYFQGTGAADDSGLPNDRFFAVRPEGSVSTLKIQRTERGDSAVYLCASSLDLDSSNEQFFGPGTRLTVL.

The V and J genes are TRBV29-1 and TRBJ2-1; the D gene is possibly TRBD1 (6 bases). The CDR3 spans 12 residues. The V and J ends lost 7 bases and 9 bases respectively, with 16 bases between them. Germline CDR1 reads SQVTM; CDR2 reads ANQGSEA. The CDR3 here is CSDTGSSGEQFF. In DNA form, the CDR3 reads TGCAGCGATACAGGGTCCTCGGGTGAGCAGTTCTTC.

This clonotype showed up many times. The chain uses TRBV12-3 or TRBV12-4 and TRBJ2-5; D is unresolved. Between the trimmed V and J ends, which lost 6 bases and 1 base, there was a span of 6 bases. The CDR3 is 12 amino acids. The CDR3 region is CASRGSQETQYF. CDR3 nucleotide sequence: TGTGCCAGCAGGGGATCCCAAGAGACCCAGTACTTC.

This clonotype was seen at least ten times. The CDR3 coding sequence is TGTGCCAGCAGCGCCGGACAGGGGGTGTTGGATACGCAGTATTTT. Protein sequence: CASSAGQGVLDTQYF. The V call is TRBV7-6, the J call TRBJ2-3; 10 bases line up with TRBD1. Trimming cost V 5 bases and J 6 bases; bases outside gene matches: 8. This CDR3 spans 15 amino acids. Germline loops: CDR1 SGHVS, CDR2 FNYEAQ.

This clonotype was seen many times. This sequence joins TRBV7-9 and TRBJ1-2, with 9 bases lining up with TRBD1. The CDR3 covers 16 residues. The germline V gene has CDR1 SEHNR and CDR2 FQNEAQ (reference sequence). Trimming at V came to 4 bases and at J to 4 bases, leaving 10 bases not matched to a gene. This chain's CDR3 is CASSSNGTGWTYGYTF. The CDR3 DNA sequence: TGTGCCAGCAGCTCCAACGGGACAGGGTGGACCTATGGCTACACCTTC.